This entry describes one TCR beta chain. The data are from a study of blood T cell repertoires in COVID-19. The CDR3 runs to 17 residues. V was shortened by 4 bases and J by 3 bases, with 22 bases between the two germline ends. Per the germline V gene, CDR1 is SGDLS and CDR2 is YYNGEE. Produced via immunoSEQ multiplex PCR; TCRdb's table is partial and in-frame only. The table has roughly 250,000 clones, over 75% seen once. This rearrangement joins TRBV9 to TRBJ2-5; tentative D call: TRBD2 (6 bases). The sequenced sample was peripheral blood. The clonotype comes from a human donor in a cohort sampled during active COVID-19. CDR3 nucleotide sequence: TGTGCCAGCAGCTCCCGCGGAGGGCGGGGATCAAAAGAGACCCAGTACTTC. It yields the protein CASSSRGGRGSKETQYF.